This T cell receptor (beta chain) stems from a study of shared clonotypes between healthy human individuals. In the study overall: The people who gave samples were a couple of women and a few men aged 18 to 49.

From germline, CDR1 is KGHSH and CDR2 LQKENI. The V and J ends lost 0 bases and 9 bases, in that order; junction bases with no gene match: 3. CDR3 length: 15 residues. Regarding this clone: This sample includes further DNA sequences coding for the same CDR3.

From CD4+ cells came CD45RA+ naive and CD45RA-negative memory subsets. Assay used: immunoSEQ multiplex PCR; TCRdb lists only in-frame clones, some missing. The sample lists 2 million to 2.5 million clones; 90% to 96% were seen once. V gene TRBV18 combines with J gene TRBJ1-6; 9 positions match TRBD1. The source of this sequence is a man aged 18 to 30 in good health. The sequenced material came from naive CD4+ T cells sorted from blood. This sample's subset: CD45RA+ positively selected. CDR3 DNA: TGTGCCAGCTCACCACCGGGACAGGGTAGTTCACCCCTCCACTTT. Translating gives CASSPPGQGSSPLHF. The whole variable domain, remainder taken from reference TRBV18 and TRBJ1-6, is NAGVMQNPRHLVRRRGQEARLRCSPMKGHSHVYWYRQLPEEGLKFMVYLQKENIIDESGMPKERFSAEFPKEGPSILRIQQVVRGDSAAYFCASSPPGQGSSPLHFGNGTRLTVT.